This T cell receptor (beta chain) was captured in a study of beta chain features in type 1 diabetes. Study-level results: For Type 1 diabetes patients, all four CD4+ subsets carried TCRB CDR3s that were moderately but significantly shorter. For TCRB rearrangement, an influence of HLA type remained unresolved here. Type 1 diabetes patients had fewer VDJ junction insertions and more deletions. Compared with healthy donors, patients appeared to share more similar naive, central memory and regulatory TCRB repertoires.

V gave up 5 bases and J gave up 2 bases, with 10 bases separating them. There are 12 residues in the CDR3. CDR1 and CDR2 from the germline V gene are GTSNPN and SVGIG (reference sequence). About this clone itself: Its matching antigen is unknown.

Cell sorting via CD45RO/CCR7/CD25/CD127/CD95/CD27 was performed to obtain CD4+ naive, central memory, regulatory and stem cell-like memory cells. The authors reverse transcribed all of the isolated RNA, so sequencing captured expressed TCRB transcripts. The assay was immunoSEQ multiplex PCR, and TCRdb's table has in-frame clones only and misses some. The profile shows a few hundred thousand clones, around 22% of them singletons. The chain is built from TRBV30 and TRBJ2-7; possible D gene TRBD2, 6 bases. The sequence came from a woman aged 25-40 years with type 1 diabetes. Sequencing input: naive CD4+ T cells from blood. The CDR3 bases are TGTGCCTGGGGGGAGGCCCCCTACGAGCAGTACTTC. It specifies CAWGEAPYEQYF.